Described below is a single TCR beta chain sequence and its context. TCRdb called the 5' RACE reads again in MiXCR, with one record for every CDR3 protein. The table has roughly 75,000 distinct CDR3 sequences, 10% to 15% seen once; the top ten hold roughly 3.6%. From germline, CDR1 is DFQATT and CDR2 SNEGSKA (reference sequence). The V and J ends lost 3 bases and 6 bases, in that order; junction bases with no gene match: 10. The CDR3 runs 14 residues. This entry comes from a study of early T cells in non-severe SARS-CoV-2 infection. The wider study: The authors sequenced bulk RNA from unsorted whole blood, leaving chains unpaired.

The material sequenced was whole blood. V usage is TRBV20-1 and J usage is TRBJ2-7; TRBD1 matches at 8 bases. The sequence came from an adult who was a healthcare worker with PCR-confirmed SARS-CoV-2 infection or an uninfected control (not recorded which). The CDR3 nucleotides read TGCAGTGCTAGTTCCCCGCGACAGGGGCGCGAGCAGTACTTC. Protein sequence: CSASSPRQGREQYF.